These 20 T cell receptor beta chains originate from one sample sequenced in a study of CD8+ T cells in alopecia areata. The authors extracted RNA and reverse transcribed it into cDNA as the sequencing template. Repertoires were generated with immunoSEQ multiplex PCR, while TCRdb's copy carries only in-frame clones and drops some. The table lists over 150,000 clones, approximately 53% of them singletons. The sample was CD8+ T cells sorted from blood. The receptors shown here come from a human donor in good health.

This clone appeared a few times. The J gene is TRBJ2-1, the V gene TRBV29-1, with 7 positions matching TRBD2. The ends lost 2 bases at V and 8 bases at J; junction bases unmatched: 6. Germline V gene sequence: CDR1 SQVTM, CDR2 ANQGSEA. This CDR3 region has 13 residues. The CDR3 loop reads CSVEPAGGYEQFF. The CDR3 DNA reads TGCAGCGTTGAACCTGCCGGGGGGTATGAGCAGTTCTTC.

This sequence joins TRBV9 and TRBJ1-6; 8 nucleotides line up with TRBD1. The length of the CDR3 is 15 residues. Germline V gene sequence: CDR1 SGDLS, CDR2 YYNGEE. Losses at the gene ends were 4 bases for V and 8 bases for J; bases not matched to a gene: 8. The DNA for the CDR3 is TGTGCCAGCAGCCCTAGACAGGGGAGGGATTCACCCCTCCACTTT. Amino acids: CASSPRQGRDSPLHF.

In this sample, this clone turned up a few times. The V and J genes are TRBV27 and TRBJ1-1; D is ambiguous. Trimming stripped 0 bases from V and 3 bases from J, with 8 bases between. The CDR3 loop spans 14 amino acids. Germline V gives CDR1 MNHEY, CDR2 SMNVEV (reference sequence). The CDR3 spells CASSLSWGDTEAFF. DNA of the CDR3: TGTGCCAGCAGTTTATCCTGGGGAGACACTGAAGCTTTCTTT.

The J gene is TRBJ2-7, the V gene TRBV30; D is uncertain. The CDR3 runs to 11 residues. Germline CDR1 is GTSNPN and CDR2 is SVGIG (reference sequence). V was trimmed by 2 bases and J by 3 bases, leaving 5 bases between them. Here the CDR3 reads CAWSSVYEQYF. DNA for the CDR3: TGTGCCTGGAGTAGTGTCTACGAGCAGTACTTC.

The chain recombines TRBV9 with TRBJ2-4; D uncertain. The germline V gene has CDR1 SGDLS and CDR2 YYNGEE. Trimming pared 3 bases from V and 10 bases from J, leaving 2 bases between. This CDR3 is 9 amino acids long. The CDR3 is CASSAIQYF. The CDR3 nucleotides are TGTGCCAGCAGCGCTATTCAGTACTTC. Supplemented by reference TRBV9 and TRBJ2-4, the full variable domain reads DSGVTQTPKHLITATGQRVTLRCSPRSGDLSVYWYQQSLDQGLQFLIQYYNGEERAKGNILERFSAQQFPDLHSELNLSSLELGDSALYFCASSAIQYFGAGTRLSVL.

V and J are TRBV19 and TRBJ2-5, with 8 positions matching TRBD2. The germline gives CDR1 LNHDA, CDR2 SQIVND (reference sequence). After removal of 8 bases from V and 1 base from J, the junction contained 9 bases not matched to a gene. The CDR3 has 15 amino acids. CDR3 DNA sequence: TGTGCCAGTGCTGACTTACTAGCGGTCCAAGAGACCCAGTACTTC. Amino acid sequence: CASADLLAVQETQYF.

The chain links TRBV29-1 to TRBJ2-4, with D perhaps being TRBD1 or TRBD2 (9 bases each). CDR3 size: 18 residues. The germline V gene has CDR1 SQVTM and CDR2 ANQGSEA. The V end was cut by 6 bases, the J end by 2 bases, with 26 bases between. As DNA, the CDR3 is TGCAGCGTCCGGGACAGGGCCCTAGCGGGGTGGTCCAAAAACATTCAGTACTTC. Its translation is CSVRDRALAGWSKNIQYF.

This clone has only a few counts. Other DNA variants within this sample encode the same CDR3. The V and J genes are TRBV7-2 and TRBJ1-1; D call uncertain. There are 12 residues in the CDR3. Germline CDR1 SGHTA, CDR2 FQGNSA. Trimming pared 3 bases from V and 2 bases from J, leaving 4 bases between. DNA for the CDR3: TGTGCCAGCAGCTTTGGTAACACTGAAGCTTTCTTT. This encodes CASSFGNTEAFF.

The rearrangement links TRBV29-1 to TRBJ2-2, with TRBD2 identical over 8 bases. Germline-derived CDR1 and CDR2 are SQVTM and ANQGSEA. CDR3 length: 13 residues. J lost 6 bases, V lost 7 bases, and 7 bases had no gene match. The CDR3 sequence: CSALSGGAGELFF. The CDR3 nucleotides read TGCAGCGCCCTCTCGGGAGGGGCCGGGGAGCTGTTTTTT.

This chain's CDR3 is CATSRDHSAEGNTEAFF. As DNA, the CDR3 is TGTGCCACCAGCAGAGATCATTCGGCGGAAGGAAACACTGAAGCTTTCTTT. The chain employs TRBV15 and TRBJ1-1; D gene uncertain. V lost 0 bases to trimming and J lost 2 bases, with 16 bases between them. CDR3 length: 17 residues. Germline CDR1 is LNHNV and CDR2 is YYDKDF (reference sequence).

In its sample, this clone was seen once. The J gene is TRBJ2-3, the V gene TRBV13; 11 positions agree with TRBD2. CDR1 is PRHDT and CDR2 is FYEKMQ in the germline V gene (reference sequence). This CDR3 spans 15 amino acids. Germline trimming cut 5 bases from V and 1 base from J; bases unmatched to any gene: 2. In DNA, the CDR3 is TGTGCCAGCAGCCTGGGACTAGCGGGCACAGATACGCAGTATTTT. This translates into CASSLGLAGTDTQYF.

The chain recombines TRBV27 with TRBJ1-6; D remains unclear. With 4 bases removed from V and 8 bases from J, the gap between germline ends came to 12 bases. Per the germline V gene, CDR1 is MNHEY and CDR2 is SMNVEV (reference sequence). The CDR3 totals 14 residues. CDR3: CASSSGFGDSPLHF. CDR3 nucleotides: TGTGCCAGCAGTTCGGGCTTCGGGGATTCACCCCTCCACTTT.

The gene calls are TRBV15 and TRBJ1-5, with D unclear. Per germline, CDR1 LNHNV and CDR2 YYDKDF (reference sequence). This CDR3 comprises 15 residues. V was clipped by 6 bases and J by 5 bases, with 17 bases between them. CDR3 residues: CATRYTDELDQPQHF. CDR3 DNA sequence: TGTGCCACCAGATATACTGATGAGCTAGATCAGCCCCAGCATTTT.

This clone was recorded a few times. J is TRBJ1-1 and V is TRBV6-5, with a weak D call TRBD1 (5 bases). This CDR3 has 13 residues. The germline V gene encodes CDR1 MNHEY and CDR2 SVGAGI. Deletions cut 6 bases from V and 5 bases from J, with 13 bases between. CDR3 nucleotide sequence: TGTGCCAGCAGCTTATTGGAGGGGACTGAAGCTTTCTTT. This sequence encodes CASSLLEGTEAFF.

This clone was picked up a small number of times. The genes are TRBV7-6 and TRBJ2-1; weak D call: TRBD2 (6 bases). Trimming pared 5 bases from V and 4 bases from J, leaving 9 bases between. CDR1 is SGHVS, CDR2 FNYEAQ, per germline. The CDR3 has 13 amino acids. This CDR3 reads CASSLRGYNEQFF. CDR3 DNA sequence: TGTGCCAGCAGCCTGCGGGGTTACAATGAGCAGTTCTTC.

J is TRBJ2-3 and V is TRBV7-9; D may be TRBD1 (7 bases). The CDR3 contains 17 residues. With 4 bases removed from V and 0 bases from J, the gap between germline ends came to 17 bases. Germline V gene data show CDR1 as SEHNR and CDR2 as FQNEAQ (reference sequence). The CDR3 DNA is TGTGCCAGCAGCTCACCCGCGGAGGGGGCTAGCACAGATACGCAGTATTTT. Amino acids: CASSSPAEGASTDTQYF.

In this sample, this clone turned up once. The chain uses TRBV4-2 and TRBJ2-7; D might be TRBD2 (7 bases). This CDR3 is 15 amino acids long. Germline assignment: CDR1 LGHNA and CDR2 YNFKEQ. Trimming took 0 bases from V and 0 from J, leaving 9 bases between them. The CDR3 bases are TGTGCCAGCAGCCAAGATCGGGGGGCCTCCTACGAGCAGTACTTC. Its translation: CASSQDRGASYEQYF.

V usage is TRBV7-6 and J usage is TRBJ2-7; 9 positions agree with TRBD1. The CDR3 sequence is 15 residues long. Germline values: CDR1 SGHVS, CDR2 FNYEAQ. The ends lost 1 base at V and 6 bases at J; junction bases unmatched: 7. The chain's CDR3 is CASSLGWDRASEQYF. CDR3 in DNA: TGTGCCAGCAGCTTAGGGTGGGACAGGGCTTCCGAGCAGTACTTC. The complete variable domain, with remaining parts taken from reference TRBV7-6 and TRBJ2-7, reads GAGVSQSPRYKVTKRGQDVALRCDPISGHVSLYWYRQALGQGPEFLTYFNYEAQQDKSGLPNDRFSAERPEGSISTLTIQRTEQRDSAMYRCASSLGWDRASEQYFGPGTRLTVT.

The rearrangement uses TRBV7-9 and TRBJ2-7; 7 bases are shared with TRBD1. The germline gives CDR1 SEHNR, CDR2 FQNEAQ (reference sequence). The CDR3 is made up of 14 amino acids. V shed 3 bases and J 6 bases; nucleotides not matched to a gene: 8. CDR3 sequence: CASSFSGQSAEQYF. DNA of the CDR3: TGTGCCAGCAGCTTCTCGGGACAGTCAGCCGAGCAGTACTTC.

This chain links TRBV9 with TRBJ2-2; the D gene is possibly TRBD1 (6 bases). V lost 1 base, J lost 6 bases, and 19 bases lay in between. This CDR3 spans 17 amino acids. The germline CDR1 and CDR2 sequences are SGDLS and YYNGEE. DNA for the CDR3: TGTGCCAGCAGCGTACCAATAGCCGGGACATCGGCCGGGGAGCTGTTTTTT. This sequence encodes CASSVPIAGTSAGELFF.